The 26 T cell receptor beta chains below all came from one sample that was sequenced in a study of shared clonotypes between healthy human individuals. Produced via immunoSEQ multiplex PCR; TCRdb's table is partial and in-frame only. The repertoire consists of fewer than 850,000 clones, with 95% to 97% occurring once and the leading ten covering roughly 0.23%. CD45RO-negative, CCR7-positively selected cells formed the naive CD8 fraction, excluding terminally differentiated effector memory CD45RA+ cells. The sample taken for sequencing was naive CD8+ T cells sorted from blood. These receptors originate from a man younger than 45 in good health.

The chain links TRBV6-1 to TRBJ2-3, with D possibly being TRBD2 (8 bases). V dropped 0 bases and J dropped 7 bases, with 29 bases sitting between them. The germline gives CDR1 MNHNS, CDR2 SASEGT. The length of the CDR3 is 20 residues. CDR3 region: CASSEAGQVVIAGTGNTQYF. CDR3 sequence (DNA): TGTGCCAGCAGTGAAGCTGGACAGGTGGTGATAGCGGGAACCGGGAATACGCAGTATTTT.

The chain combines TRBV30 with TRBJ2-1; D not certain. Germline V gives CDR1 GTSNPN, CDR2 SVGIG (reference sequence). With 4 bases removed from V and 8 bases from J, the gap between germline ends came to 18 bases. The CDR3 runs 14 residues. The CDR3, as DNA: TGTGCCTGGACCCCCGGTGTGTGGAACTATGAGCAGTTCTTC. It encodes CAWTPGVWNYEQFF. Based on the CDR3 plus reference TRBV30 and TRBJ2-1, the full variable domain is SQTIHQWPATLVQPVGSPLSLECTVEGTSNPNLYWYRQAAGRGLQLLFYSVGIGQISSEVPQNLSASRPQDRQFILSSKKLLLSDSGFYLCAWTPGVWNYEQFFGPGTRLTVL.

The CDR3 loop reads CASSPSRRGGSNEQFF. The CDR3 DNA is TGTGCCAGCAGCCCCTCTCGAAGGGGGGGGTCCAATGAGCAGTTCTTC. This chain connects TRBV11-2 to TRBJ2-1; TRBD2 is a possible D gene (7 bases). Trimming pared 5 bases from V and 6 bases from J, leaving 20 bases between. The CDR3 covers 16 residues. The germline V gene has CDR1 SGHAT and CDR2 FQNNGV. Full variable domain (outside the CDR3, taken from reference TRBV11-2 and TRBJ2-1): EAGVAQSPRYKIIEKRQSVAFWCNPISGHATLYWYQQILGQGPKLLIQFQNNGVVDDSQLPKDRFSAERLKGVDSTLKIQPAKLEDSAVYLCASSPSRRGGSNEQFFGPGTRLTVL.

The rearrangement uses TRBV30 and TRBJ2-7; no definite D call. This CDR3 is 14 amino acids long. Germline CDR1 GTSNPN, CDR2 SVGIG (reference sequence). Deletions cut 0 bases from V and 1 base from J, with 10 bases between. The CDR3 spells CAWSVVEESYEQYF. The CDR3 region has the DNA TGTGCCTGGAGTGTAGTGGAAGAGTCCTACGAGCAGTACTTC.

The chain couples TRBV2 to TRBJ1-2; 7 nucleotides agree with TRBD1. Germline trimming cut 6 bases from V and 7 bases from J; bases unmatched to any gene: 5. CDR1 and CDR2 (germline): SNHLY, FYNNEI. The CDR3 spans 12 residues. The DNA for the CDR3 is TGTGCCAGCAGAGAGGGGGCGCGTGGCTACACCTTC. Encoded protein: CASREGARGYTF.

The CDR3 sequence is CASSLDGLATNHEQYF. DNA for the CDR3: TGTGCCAGCAGCCTTGACGGACTAGCGACAAACCACGAGCAGTACTTC. The gene calls are TRBV5-4 and TRBJ2-7, with 9 positions matching TRBD2. The germline V gene encodes CDR1 SGHNT and CDR2 YYREEE (reference sequence). The CDR3 consists of 16 residues. V trimming: 4 bases; J trimming: 5 bases; junction bases outside the gene matches: 13.

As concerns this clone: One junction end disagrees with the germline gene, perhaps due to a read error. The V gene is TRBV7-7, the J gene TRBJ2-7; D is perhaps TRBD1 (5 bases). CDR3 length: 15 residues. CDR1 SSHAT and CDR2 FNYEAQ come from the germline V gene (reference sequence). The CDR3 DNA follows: TGTGCTAGCAGCACCTGCAGTCCGCAGGGAAGTGAGCAGTACTTC. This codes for CASSTCSPQGSEQYF.

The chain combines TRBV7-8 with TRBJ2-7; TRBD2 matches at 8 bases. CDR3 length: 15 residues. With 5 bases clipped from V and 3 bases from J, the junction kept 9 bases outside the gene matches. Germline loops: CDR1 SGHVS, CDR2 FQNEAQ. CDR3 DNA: TGTGCCAGCAGCCCCCCGGGAGGGGGAAACTACGAGCAGTACTTC. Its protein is CASSPPGGGNYEQYF.

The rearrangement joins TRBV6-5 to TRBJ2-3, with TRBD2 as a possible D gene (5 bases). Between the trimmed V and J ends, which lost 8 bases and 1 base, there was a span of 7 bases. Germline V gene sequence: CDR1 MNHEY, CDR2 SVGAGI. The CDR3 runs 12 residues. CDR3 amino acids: CASGGGTDTQYF. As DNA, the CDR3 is TGTGCCAGCGGAGGAGGCACAGATACGCAGTATTTT.

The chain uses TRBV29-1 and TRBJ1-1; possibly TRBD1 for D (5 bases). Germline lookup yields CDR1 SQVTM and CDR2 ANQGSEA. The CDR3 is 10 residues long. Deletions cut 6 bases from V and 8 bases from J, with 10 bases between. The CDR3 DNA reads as TGCAGCGTCCAACAGGCGGAAGCTTTCTTT. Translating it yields CSVQQAEAFF.

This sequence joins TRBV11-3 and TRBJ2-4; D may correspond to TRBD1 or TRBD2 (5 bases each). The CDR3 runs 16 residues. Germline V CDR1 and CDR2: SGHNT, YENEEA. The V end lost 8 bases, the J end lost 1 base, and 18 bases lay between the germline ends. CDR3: CASGPGLMGAKNIQYF. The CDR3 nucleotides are TGTGCCAGCGGCCCGGGGCTCATGGGGGCCAAAAACATTCAGTACTTC.

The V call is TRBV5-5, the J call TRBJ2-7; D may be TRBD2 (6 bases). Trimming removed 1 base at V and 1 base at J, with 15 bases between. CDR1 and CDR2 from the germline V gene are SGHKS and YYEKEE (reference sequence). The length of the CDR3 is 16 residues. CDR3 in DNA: TGTGCCAGCAGCTTGTCCGGGGCTAGCGCTTCCTACGAGCAGTACTTC. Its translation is CASSLSGASASYEQYF.

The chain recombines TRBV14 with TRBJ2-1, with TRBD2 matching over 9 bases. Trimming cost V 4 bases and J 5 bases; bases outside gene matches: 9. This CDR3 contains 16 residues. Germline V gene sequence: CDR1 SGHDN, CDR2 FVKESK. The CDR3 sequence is CASSPIAGALDNEQFF. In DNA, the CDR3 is TGTGCCAGCAGCCCAATAGCGGGGGCGCTGGACAATGAGCAGTTCTTC.

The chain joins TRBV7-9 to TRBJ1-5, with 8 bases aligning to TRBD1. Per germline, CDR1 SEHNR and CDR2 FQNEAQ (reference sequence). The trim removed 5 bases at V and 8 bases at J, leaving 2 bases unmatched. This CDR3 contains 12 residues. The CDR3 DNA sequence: TGTGCCAGCAGCCTACAGGGGGAGCCCCAGCATTTT. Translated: CASSLQGEPQHF.

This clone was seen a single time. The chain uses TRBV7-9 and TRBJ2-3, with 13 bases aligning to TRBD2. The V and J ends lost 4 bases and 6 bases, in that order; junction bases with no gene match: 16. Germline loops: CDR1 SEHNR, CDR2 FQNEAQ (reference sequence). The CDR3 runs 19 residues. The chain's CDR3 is CASSSVFRTSGREADTQYF. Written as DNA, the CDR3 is TGTGCCAGCAGCTCTGTATTTAGGACTAGCGGGAGAGAGGCGGATACGCAGTATTTT.

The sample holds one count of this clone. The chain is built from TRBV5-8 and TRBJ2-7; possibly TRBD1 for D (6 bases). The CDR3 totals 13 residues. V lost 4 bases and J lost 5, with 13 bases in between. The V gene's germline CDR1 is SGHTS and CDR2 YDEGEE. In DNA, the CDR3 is TGTGCCAGCAGCCCTGGGACATCCCACGAGCAGTACTTC. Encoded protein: CASSPGTSHEQYF.

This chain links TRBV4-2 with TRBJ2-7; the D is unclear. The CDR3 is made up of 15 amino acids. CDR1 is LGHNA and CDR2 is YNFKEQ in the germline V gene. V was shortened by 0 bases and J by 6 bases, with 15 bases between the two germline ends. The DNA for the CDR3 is TGTGCCAGCAGCCAAGAGGTAAGAGGCCGTCGCGAGCAGTACTTC. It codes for CASSQEVRGRREQYF.

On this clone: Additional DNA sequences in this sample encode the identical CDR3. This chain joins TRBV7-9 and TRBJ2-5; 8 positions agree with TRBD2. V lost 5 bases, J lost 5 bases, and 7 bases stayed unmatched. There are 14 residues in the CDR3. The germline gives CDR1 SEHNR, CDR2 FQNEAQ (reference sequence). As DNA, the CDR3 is TGTGCCAGCAGCCCCGGGGGGGCCGGCGAGACCCAGTACTTC. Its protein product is CASSPGGAGETQYF.

The CDR3 nucleotides are TGTGCCAGCAGTTACTCCGTGGCGGGCGTCAATGAGCAGTTCTTC. Its translation: CASSYSVAGVNEQFF. The gene calls are TRBV6-5 and TRBJ2-1, with D possibly TRBD2 on 5 matching bases. V lost 0 bases and J lost 6, with 12 bases in between. Germline CDR1 MNHEY, CDR2 SVGAGI. This CDR3 region has 15 residues.

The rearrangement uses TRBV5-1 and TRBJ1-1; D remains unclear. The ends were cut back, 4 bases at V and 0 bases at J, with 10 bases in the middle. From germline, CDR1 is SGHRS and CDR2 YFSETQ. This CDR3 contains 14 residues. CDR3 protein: CASSGAMMNTEAFF. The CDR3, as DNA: TGCGCCAGCAGCGGCGCAATGATGAACACTGAAGCTTTCTTT.

The CDR3 sequence: CASSLPFGTEAFF. The CDR3 coding sequence is TGTGCCAGCAGCCTCCCATTCGGGACTGAAGCTTTCTTT. The chain employs TRBV7-9 and TRBJ1-1, with D uncertain. This CDR3 is 13 amino acids long. CDR1 is SEHNR, CDR2 FQNEAQ, per germline (reference sequence). V shed 5 bases and J shed 5 bases, with 12 bases lying between them.

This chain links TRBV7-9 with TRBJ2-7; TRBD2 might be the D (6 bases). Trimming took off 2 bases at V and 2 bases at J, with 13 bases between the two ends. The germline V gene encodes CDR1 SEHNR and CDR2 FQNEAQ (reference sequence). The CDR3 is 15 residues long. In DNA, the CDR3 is TGTGCCAGCAGCTTACTCCGTGGGAGGACCTACGAGCAGTACTTC. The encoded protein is CASSLLRGRTYEQYF. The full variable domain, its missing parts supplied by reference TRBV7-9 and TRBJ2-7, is DTGVSQNPRHKITKRGQNVTFRCDPISEHNRLYWYRQTLGQGPEFLTYFQNEAQLEKSRLLSDRFSAERPKGSFSTLEIQRTEQGDSAMYLCASSLLRGRTYEQYFGPGTRLTVT.

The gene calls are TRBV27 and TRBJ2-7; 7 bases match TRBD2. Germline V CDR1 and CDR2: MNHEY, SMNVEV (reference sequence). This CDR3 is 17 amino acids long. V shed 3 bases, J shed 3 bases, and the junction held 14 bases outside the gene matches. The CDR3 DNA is TGTGCCAGCAGTTTGGCCGGCCTACCTAGCGGATACTACGAGCAGTACTTC. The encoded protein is CASSLAGLPSGYYEQYF.

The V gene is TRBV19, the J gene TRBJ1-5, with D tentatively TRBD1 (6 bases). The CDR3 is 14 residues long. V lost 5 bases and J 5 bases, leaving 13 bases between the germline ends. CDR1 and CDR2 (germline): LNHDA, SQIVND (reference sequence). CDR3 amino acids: CASSLIRGDQPQHF. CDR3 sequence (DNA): TGTGCCAGTAGTTTGATCAGGGGTGATCAGCCCCAGCATTTT.

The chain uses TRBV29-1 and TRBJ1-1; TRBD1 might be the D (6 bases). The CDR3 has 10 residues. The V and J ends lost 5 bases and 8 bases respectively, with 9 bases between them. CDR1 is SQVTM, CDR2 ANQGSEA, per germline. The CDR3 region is CSVIDREAFF. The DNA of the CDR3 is TGCAGCGTTATAGACAGGGAAGCTTTCTTT.

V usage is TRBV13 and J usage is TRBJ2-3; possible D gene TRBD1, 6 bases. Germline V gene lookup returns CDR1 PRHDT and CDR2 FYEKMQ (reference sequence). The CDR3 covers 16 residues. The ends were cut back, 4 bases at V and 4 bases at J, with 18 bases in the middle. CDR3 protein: CASSSTHTGSPDTQYF. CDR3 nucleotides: TGTGCCAGCAGCTCAACCCACACAGGGTCTCCAGATACGCAGTATTTT.